The next 12 T cell receptor beta chains were all read from a single sample in a study of early T cells in non-severe SARS-CoV-2 infection. Using its own MiXCR run on the 5' RACE reads, TCRdb lists one record per CDR3 protein. The sample has tens of thousands of distinct CDR3 sequences, 8.7% seen once. The source was whole blood, collected at baseline. The receptors come from an adult who was a healthcare worker with PCR-confirmed SARS-CoV-2 infection or an uninfected control (not recorded which).

Ten or more counts support this clonotype. The chain is built from TRBV7-9 and TRBJ2-7; 7 bases agree with TRBD1. V lost 3 bases to trimming and J lost 4 bases; unmatched junction nucleotides: 12. CDR3 length: 16 amino acids. Germline CDR1 and CDR2: SEHNR and FQNEAQ (reference sequence). The CDR3 reads CASSFPSETGLYEQYF. In DNA form, the CDR3 reads TGTGCCAGCAGCTTCCCATCTGAGACAGGGCTGTACGAGCAGTACTTC.

Within the sample, this clonotype is medium-sized. The V call is TRBV7-4, the J call TRBJ2-5; D may match TRBD1 or TRBD2 (6 bases each). The length of the CDR3 is 17 residues. V gave up 5 bases and J gave up 6 bases, with 25 bases separating them. CDR1 SGHVT and CDR2 SQSDAQ come from the germline V gene. CDR3 in amino acids: CASSPGGRLLGLKTQYF. The CDR3 bases are TGTGCCAGCAGCCCCGGGGGCCGGCTGCTCGGTTTGAAGACCCAGTACTTC.

This clonotype was counted at least ten times. This chain connects TRBV7-6 to TRBJ2-7; D is unresolved. The germline CDR1 and CDR2 sequences are SGHVS and FNYEAQ. V was trimmed by 5 bases and J by 0 bases, leaving 11 bases between them. This CDR3 has 14 residues. The CDR3 reads CASSPLSSSYEQYF. DNA of the CDR3: TGTGCCAGCAGCCCCCTGTCGAGCTCCTACGAGCAGTACTTC.

This rearrangement joins TRBV25-1 to TRBJ2-3, with 7 bases aligning to TRBD1. The germline CDR1 and CDR2 sequences are MGHDK and SYGVNS. Trimming cost V 3 bases and J 2 bases; bases outside gene matches: 2. The CDR3 runs 14 residues. The CDR3 coding sequence is TGTGCCAGCAGTGAGGGACAGTTCACAGATACGCAGTATTTT. Encoded protein: CASSEGQFTDTQYF.

This clonotype occurred a few times. The chain carries TRBV20-1 and TRBJ2-5; 8 bases are a match to TRBD1. CDR3 length equals 15 residues. Germline CDR1 reads DFQATT; CDR2 reads SNEGSKA (reference sequence). With 5 bases clipped from V and 2 bases from J, the junction kept 10 bases outside the gene matches. Here the CDR3 reads CSALGGTGVQETQYF. Here the CDR3 DNA reads TGCAGTGCTCTTGGAGGGACAGGAGTACAAGAGACCCAGTACTTC.

This clonotype was found many times. The chain carries TRBV7-6 and TRBJ2-7; TRBD2 is a possible D gene (5 bases). From germline, CDR1 is SGHVS and CDR2 FNYEAQ. The CDR3 has 13 amino acids. Trimming cost V 5 bases and J 2 bases, with 10 bases left between them. The chain's CDR3 is CASSPGGAYEQYF. CDR3 nucleotides: TGTGCCAGCAGCCCCGGAGGAGCCTACGAGCAGTACTTC.

This clonotype has only a few counts. J is TRBJ2-7 and V is TRBV11-2; no definite D call. Trimming cost V 5 bases and J 1 base, with 12 bases left between them. CDR3 length: 14 amino acids. Per germline, CDR1 SGHAT and CDR2 FQNNGV. The CDR3 nucleotides read TGTGCCAGCAGCCCAGCGCCGGCATCCTACGAGCAGTACTTC. Amino acid sequence: CASSPAPASYEQYF. Combining the CDR3 with reference TRBV11-2 and TRBJ2-7 gives the whole variable domain EAGVAQSPRYKIIEKRQSVAFWCNPISGHATLYWYQQILGQGPKLLIQFQNNGVVDDSQLPKDRFSAERLKGVDSTLKIQPAKLEDSAVYLCASSPAPASYEQYFGPGTRLTVT.

This clonotype was observed at least ten times. The chain is built from TRBV18 and TRBJ2-5; a weak D match, TRBD2 (5 bases). The CDR3 consists of 14 residues. The germline V and J ends were trimmed by 1 base and 5 bases, with 11 bases remaining between them. Germline assignment: CDR1 KGHSH and CDR2 LQKENI. This CDR3 reads CASSPRGGGETQYF. CDR3 DNA sequence: TGTGCCAGCTCACCACGGGGTGGAGGCGAGACCCAGTACTTC.

This sequence joins TRBV7-9 and TRBJ1-1; D is uncertain. V shed 1 base and J shed 9 bases, with 15 bases lying between them. This CDR3 spans 14 amino acids. CDR1 SEHNR and CDR2 FQNEAQ come from the germline V gene (reference sequence). CDR3 coding DNA: TGTGCCAGCAGCTTAGTGGACCCTTACCAAAAAGCTTTCTTT. Translation: CASSLVDPYQKAFF.

The chain combines TRBV27 with TRBJ2-1; TRBD1 is a possible D gene (6 bases). Germline CDR1 is MNHEY and CDR2 is SMNVEV (reference sequence). V was trimmed by 4 bases and J by 7 bases, leaving 8 bases between them. The CDR3 has 12 amino acids. CDR3 residues: CASSSQGNEQFF. The CDR3 nucleotides read TGTGCCAGCAGTTCCCAGGGGAATGAGCAGTTCTTC.

The chain couples TRBV19 to TRBJ2-3, with D perhaps TRBD1 (5 bases). The V gene lost 7 bases and the J gene lost 3 bases, with 11 bases spanning the gap. Per germline, CDR1 LNHDA and CDR2 SQIVND (reference sequence). The CDR3 extends over 13 amino acids. The CDR3 sequence is CASKEGVTDTQYF. The CDR3 DNA reads as TGTGCCAGTAAAGAAGGGGTGACAGATACGCAGTATTTT.

V usage is TRBV30 and J usage is TRBJ2-7; unclear D gene. V was clipped by 1 base and J by 4 bases, with 14 bases between them. CDR3 length equals 14 residues. Looked up from germline, CDR1 is GTSNPN and CDR2 is SVGIG (reference sequence). The CDR3 loop reads CAWSAWTSPYEQYF. The CDR3 DNA reads as TGTGCCTGGAGTGCCTGGACCTCACCTTACGAGCAGTACTTC.